The rows below give T cell receptor beta chains drawn from one sample of a study of T cell changes during pregnancy in multiple sclerosis. Only in-frame clones appear in the TCRdb table, and some are missing; sequencing was by immunoSEQ multiplex PCR. This table holds roughly 28,000 clones, around nine tenths found once. The sequencing here drew on CD8+ T cells from peripheral blood mononuclear cells, taken before pregnancy. These receptors all stem from a female donor with multiple sclerosis, enrolled in a pregnancy study. CDR3s include the opening cysteine and the closing phenylalanine or tryptophan. The order of the fields is J gene, V gene, clone size, D gene, CDR3 protein, CDR3 DNA. D genes are given only for firm matches. Rows may omit the clone size; those that give it use once, few, many or a size class.

J: TRBJ2-1
V: TRBV5-4
size: .
D: TRBD2
CDR3: CASSSLGTSGTLYNEQFF
DNA: TGTGCCAGCAGCTCCTTGGGGACTAGCGGGACCCTCTACAATGAGCAGTTCTTC

J: TRBJ1-5
V: TRBV27
size: .
D: .
CDR3: CASSLGANQPQHF
DNA: TGTGCCAGCAGTTTGGGGGCAAATCAGCCCCAGCATTTT

J: TRBJ2-7
V: TRBV6-1
size: .
D: .
CDR3: CASSRESHEQYF
DNA: TGTGCCAGCAGCCGGGAGAGCCACGAGCAGTACTTC

J: TRBJ1-1
V: TRBV27
size: .
D: .
CDR3: CASSWGRRDTEAFF
DNA: TGTGCCAGCAGTTGGGGAAGGAGGGACACTGAAGCTTTCTTT

J: TRBJ2-7
V: TRBV27
size: .
D: TRBD1
CDR3: CASSLFGRGLEEQYF
DNA: TGTGCCAGCAGTTTATTCGGCAGGGGGCTGGAGGAGCAGTACTTC

J: TRBJ2-1
V: TRBV27
size: .
D: .
CDR3: CASRVGSSYNEQFF
DNA: TGTGCCAGCCGTGTTGGGAGCTCCTACAATGAGCAGTTCTTC

J: TRBJ1-2
V: TRBV29-1
size: .
D: .
CDR3: CSLMDIYGYTF
DNA: TGCAGCTTGATGGACATCTATGGCTACACCTTC

J: TRBJ1-4
V: TRBV7-9
size: .
D: TRBD1
CDR3: CASSLGQANEKLFF
DNA: TGTGCCAGCAGCCTCGGACAGGCTAATGAAAAACTGTTTTTT

J: TRBJ2-3
V: TRBV7-8
size: .
D: TRBD2
CDR3: CASSLGLAGVGPDTQYF
DNA: TGTGCCAGCAGCCTGGGACTAGCGGGAGTTGGCCCAGATACGCAGTATTTT

J: TRBJ1-5
V: TRBV2
size: once
D: .
CDR3: CASRSDSYNQPQHF
DNA: TGTGCCAGCAGGTCTGACAGTTACAATCAGCCCCAGCATTTT

J: TRBJ1-3
V: TRBV4-2
size: .
D: TRBD1
CDR3: CASSQDSVDRAAGNTIYF
DNA: TGTGCCAGCAGCCAAGATTCCGTGGACAGGGCCGCTGGAAACACCATATATTTT

J: TRBJ1-3
V: TRBV7-2
size: .
D: .
CDR3: CASSLGPGAGNTIYF
DNA: TGTGCCAGCAGCTTAGGCCCAGGGGCTGGAAACACCATATATTTT

J: TRBJ1-1
V: TRBV9
size: few
D: .
CDR3: CASSVDYMNTEAFF
DNA: TGTGCCAGCAGCGTAGATTACATGAACACTGAAGCTTTCTTT

J: TRBJ2-1
V: TRBV6-5
size: .
D: TRBD2
CDR3: CASSYAIAGGYNEQFF
DNA: TGTGCCAGCAGTTACGCAATAGCGGGAGGGTACAATGAGCAGTTCTTC

J: TRBJ2-1
V: TRBV5-1
size: .
D: TRBD2
CDR3: CASSLWPSGGNEQFF
DNA: TGCGCCAGCAGCTTGTGGCCTAGCGGGGGCAATGAGCAGTTCTTC

J: TRBJ2-5
V: TRBV11-3
size: .
D: TRBD2
CDR3: CASSFRTSGSGETQYF
DNA: TGTGCCAGCAGCTTTCGGACTAGCGGGAGCGGAGAGACCCAGTACTTC

J: TRBJ1-4
V: TRBV28
size: .
D: .
CDR3: CASSREEQGGEKLFF
DNA: TGTGCCAGCAGCCGGGAGGAGCAAGGCGGTGAAAAACTGTTTTTT

J: TRBJ2-2
V: TRBV7-8
size: .
D: TRBD2
CDR3: CASSLVYRLAGGTGELFF
DNA: TGTGCCAGCAGCTTAGTATATCGACTAGCGGGAGGTACCGGGGAGCTGTTTTTT

J: TRBJ2-7
V: TRBV27
size: .
D: TRBD2
CDR3: CASSYTTGLIYEQYF
DNA: TGTGCCAGCAGTTACACCACGGGACTAATTTACGAGCAGTACTTC

J: TRBJ2-1
V: TRBV4-3
size: few
D: .
CDR3: CASSQEAQGVTSYNEQFF
DNA: TGCGCCAGCAGCCAAGAAGCACAGGGCGTAACCTCCTACAATGAGCAGTTCTTC

J: TRBJ2-7
V: TRBV6-5
size: .
D: .
CDR3: CASSYSSGSSYEQYF
DNA: TGTGCCAGCAGTTACTCGTCAGGTAGCTCCTACGAGCAGTACTTC

J: TRBJ2-7
V: TRBV27
size: .
D: .
CDR3: CASSFGQSSSYEQYF
DNA: TGTGCCAGCAGTTTTGGACAGTCTAGCTCCTACGAGCAGTACTTC